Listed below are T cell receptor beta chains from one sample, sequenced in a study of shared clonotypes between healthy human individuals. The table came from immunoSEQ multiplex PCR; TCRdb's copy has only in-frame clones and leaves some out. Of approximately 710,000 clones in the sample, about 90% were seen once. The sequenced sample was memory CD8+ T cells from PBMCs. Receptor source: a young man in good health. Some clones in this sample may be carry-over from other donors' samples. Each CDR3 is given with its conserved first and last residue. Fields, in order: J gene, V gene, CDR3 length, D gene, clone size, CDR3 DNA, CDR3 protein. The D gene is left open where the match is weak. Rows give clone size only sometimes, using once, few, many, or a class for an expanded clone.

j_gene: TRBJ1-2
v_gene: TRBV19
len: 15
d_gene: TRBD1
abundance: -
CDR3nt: TGTGCCAGTAGTGTATGGGACAGGCCTAACTATGGCTACACCTTC
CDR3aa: CASSVWDRPNYGYTF

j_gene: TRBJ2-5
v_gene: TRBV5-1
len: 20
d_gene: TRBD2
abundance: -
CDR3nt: TGCGCCAGCACCACACCAGGTGGTATAAGGCGGGAGGCCGTCCAAGAGACCCAGTACTTC
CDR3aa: CASTTPGGIRREAVQETQYF

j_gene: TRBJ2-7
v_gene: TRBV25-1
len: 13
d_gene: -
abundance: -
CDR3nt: TGTGCCAGCAGTATCAATAGTTTGGGGGAGCAGTACTTC
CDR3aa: CASSINSLGEQYF

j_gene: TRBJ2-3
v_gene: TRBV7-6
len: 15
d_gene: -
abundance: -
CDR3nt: TGTGCCAGCAGCTTACCCCCTGAGCAGACAGATACGCAGTATTTT
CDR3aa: CASSLPPEQTDTQYF

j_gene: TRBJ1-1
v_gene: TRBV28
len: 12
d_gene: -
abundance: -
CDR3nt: TGTGCCAGCAGTTCCGGGTGGATTGAAGCTTTCTTT
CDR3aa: CASSSGWIEAFF

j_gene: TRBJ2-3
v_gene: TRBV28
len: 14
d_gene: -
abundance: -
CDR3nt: TGTGCCAGCAGTCCCCGGACAGTACCAGATACGCAGTATTTT
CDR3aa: CASSPRTVPDTQYF

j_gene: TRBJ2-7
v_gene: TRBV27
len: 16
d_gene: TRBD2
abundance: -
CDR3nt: TGTGCCAGCAGTGTCCTAGCGGGAGGGCCGAAGGACGAGCAGTACTTC
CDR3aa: CASSVLAGGPKDEQYF

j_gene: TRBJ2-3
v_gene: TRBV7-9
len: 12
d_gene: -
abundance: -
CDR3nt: TGTGCCAGCACCGCCAACAGCGATACGCAGTATTTT
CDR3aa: CASTANSDTQYF

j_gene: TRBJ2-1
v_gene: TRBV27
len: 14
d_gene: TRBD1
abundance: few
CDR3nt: TGTGCCAGCAGGGGACAGCAGAGGTACAATGAGCAGTTCTTC
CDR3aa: CASRGQQRYNEQFF

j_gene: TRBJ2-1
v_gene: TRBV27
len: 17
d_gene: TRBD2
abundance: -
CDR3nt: TGTGCCAGCTCCGGACTAGCGGGAGCGGTGGGGTACAATGAGCAGTTCTTC
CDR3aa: CASSGLAGAVGYNEQFF

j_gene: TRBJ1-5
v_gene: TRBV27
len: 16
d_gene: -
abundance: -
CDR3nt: TGTGCCAGCAGAACCACAGGGAGGGGTAGCAATCAGCCCCAGCATTTT
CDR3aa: CASRTTGRGSNQPQHF

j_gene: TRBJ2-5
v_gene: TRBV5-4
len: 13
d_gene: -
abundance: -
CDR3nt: TGTGCCAGCAGCACCACTGGCGGCGAGACCCAGTACTTC
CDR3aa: CASSTTGGETQYF

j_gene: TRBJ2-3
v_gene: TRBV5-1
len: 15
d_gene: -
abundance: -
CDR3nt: TGCGCCAGCAGCTTGTGGGCACTAGGCACAGATACGCAGTATTTT
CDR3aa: CASSLWALGTDTQYF

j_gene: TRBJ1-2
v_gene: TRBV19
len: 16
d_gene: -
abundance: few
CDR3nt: TGTGCCAGTCATACCCGGACAGACGCGATGCTCTATGGCTACACCTTC
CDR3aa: CASHTRTDAMLYGYTF

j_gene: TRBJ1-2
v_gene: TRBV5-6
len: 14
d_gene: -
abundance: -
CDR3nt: TGTGCCAGCAGCTTTTTTCCGGCGGCGCGTGGCTACACCTTC
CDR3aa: CASSFFPAARGYTF

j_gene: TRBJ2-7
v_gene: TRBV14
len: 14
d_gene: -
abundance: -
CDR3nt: TGTGCCAGCAGCCCGTTTCAGGGGTTCTACGAGCAGTACTTC
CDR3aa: CASSPFQGFYEQYF

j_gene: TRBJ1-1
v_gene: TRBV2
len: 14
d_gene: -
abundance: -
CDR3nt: TGTGCCAGCAGTGAAAACGCAGAGAACACTGAAGCTTTCTTT
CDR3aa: CASSENAENTEAFF

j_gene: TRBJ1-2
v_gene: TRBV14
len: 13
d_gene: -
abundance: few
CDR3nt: TGTGCCAGCAGCCAAGAACCCGGGCGCGGCTACACCTTC
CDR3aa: CASSQEPGRGYTF

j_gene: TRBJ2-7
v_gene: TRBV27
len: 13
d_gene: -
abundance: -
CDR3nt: TGTGCCAGCAGTTTATTCGGGGGGCCCGAGCAGTACTTC
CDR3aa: CASSLFGGPEQYF

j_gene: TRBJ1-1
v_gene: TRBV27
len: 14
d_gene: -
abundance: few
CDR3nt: TGTGCCAGCAGTTTCGGGGGGGGTAGGACTGAAGCTTTCTTT
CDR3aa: CASSFGGGRTEAFF

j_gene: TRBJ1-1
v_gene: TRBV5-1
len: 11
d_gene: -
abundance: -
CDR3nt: TGCGCCAGCCAAACAGGGTCTGAAGCTTTCTTT
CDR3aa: CASQTGSEAFF

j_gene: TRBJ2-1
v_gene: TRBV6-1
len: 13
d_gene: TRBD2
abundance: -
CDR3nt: TGTGCCAGCAAGGGGCGGGAGTGGGATGAGCAGTTCTTC
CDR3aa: CASKGREWDEQFF

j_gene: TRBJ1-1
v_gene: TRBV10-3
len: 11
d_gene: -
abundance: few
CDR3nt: TGTGCCATCTACGGGGGCACTGAAGCTTTCTTT
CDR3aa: CAIYGGTEAFF

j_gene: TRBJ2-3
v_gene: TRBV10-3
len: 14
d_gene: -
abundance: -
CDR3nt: TGTGCCATCTGGGAGGGGGCATACACAGATACGCAGTATTTT
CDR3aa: CAIWEGAYTDTQYF

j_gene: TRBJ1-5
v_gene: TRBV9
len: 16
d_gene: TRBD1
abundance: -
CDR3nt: TGTGCCAGCAGCGGCGGTAGGGACAGTAGCAATCAGCCCCAGCATTTT
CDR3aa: CASSGGRDSSNQPQHF

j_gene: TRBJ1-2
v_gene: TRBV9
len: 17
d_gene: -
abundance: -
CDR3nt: TGTGCCAGCAGCGTAGGTCTTAGTGGGGGCAGAACCTATGGCTACACCTTC
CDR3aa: CASSVGLSGGRTYGYTF

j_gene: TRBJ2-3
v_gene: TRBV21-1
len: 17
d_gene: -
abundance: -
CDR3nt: TGTGCCAGCAGCAAAAACTGGCCGAGAGGTGGCACAGATACGCAGTATTTT
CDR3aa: CASSKNWPRGGTDTQYF

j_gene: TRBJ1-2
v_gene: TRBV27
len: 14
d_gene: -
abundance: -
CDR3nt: TGTGCCAGCAGTGAGGGGGTTTCTAACTATGGCTACACCTTC
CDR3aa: CASSEGVSNYGYTF

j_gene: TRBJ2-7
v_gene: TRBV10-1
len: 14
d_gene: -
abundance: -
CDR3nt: TGCGCCAGCACCCGAGAAATTGGGACTTACGAGCAGTACTTC
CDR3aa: CASTREIGTYEQYF

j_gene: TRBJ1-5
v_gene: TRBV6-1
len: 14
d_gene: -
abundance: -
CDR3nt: TGTGCCAGCAGTGAAGGAAGGTGGAATCAGCCCCAGCATTTT
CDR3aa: CASSEGRWNQPQHF

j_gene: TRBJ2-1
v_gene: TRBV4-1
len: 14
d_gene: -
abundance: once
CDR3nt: TGCGCCAGCAGCCCACGGGGGAGGAACAATGAGCAGTTCTTC
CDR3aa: CASSPRGRNNEQFF

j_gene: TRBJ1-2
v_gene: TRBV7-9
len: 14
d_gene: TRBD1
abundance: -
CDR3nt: TGTGCCAGCAGCTCCAACAGGGGGCCCTATGGCTACACCTTC
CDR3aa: CASSSNRGPYGYTF

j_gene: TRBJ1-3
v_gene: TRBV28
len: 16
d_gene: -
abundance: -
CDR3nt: TGTGCCAGCAGGCCGGGACCCCCTTACTCTGGAAACACCATATATTTT
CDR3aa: CASRPGPPYSGNTIYF

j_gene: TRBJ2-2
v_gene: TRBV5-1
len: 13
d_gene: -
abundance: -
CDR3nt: TGCGCCAGCGCCTTAGCCGGGACCGGGGAGCTGTTTTTT
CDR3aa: CASALAGTGELFF

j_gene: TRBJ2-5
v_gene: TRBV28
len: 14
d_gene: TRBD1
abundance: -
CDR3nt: TGTGCCAGCAGTCTGGGACAGGGTGTTATGACCCAGTACTTC
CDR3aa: CASSLGQGVMTQYF

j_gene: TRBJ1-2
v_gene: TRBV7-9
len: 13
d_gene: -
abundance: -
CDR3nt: TGTGCCAACTCGAGTAGGTTGGGTTTTGGCTACACCTTC
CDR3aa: CANSSRLGFGYTF

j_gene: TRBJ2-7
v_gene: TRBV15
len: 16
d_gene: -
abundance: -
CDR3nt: TGTGCCACCAGCAGAGATCTCGCGCGGGGTTTTAAGGCGAGGCACTTC
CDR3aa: CATSRDLARGFKARHF

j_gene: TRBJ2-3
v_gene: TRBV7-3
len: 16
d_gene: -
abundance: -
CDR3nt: TGTGCCAGCAGCTTAATAGCCGGGGCGTCCACAGATACGCAGTATTTT
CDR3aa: CASSLIAGASTDTQYF

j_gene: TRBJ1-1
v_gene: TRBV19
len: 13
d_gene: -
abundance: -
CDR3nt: TGTGCCACCACCCCCCGGTCCAACACTGAAGCTTTCTTT
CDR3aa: CATTPRSNTEAFF

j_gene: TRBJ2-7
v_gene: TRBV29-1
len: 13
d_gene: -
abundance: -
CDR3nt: TGCAGCGTTGCGGGCGAAAGCTCCTACGAGCAGTACTTC
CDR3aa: CSVAGESSYEQYF